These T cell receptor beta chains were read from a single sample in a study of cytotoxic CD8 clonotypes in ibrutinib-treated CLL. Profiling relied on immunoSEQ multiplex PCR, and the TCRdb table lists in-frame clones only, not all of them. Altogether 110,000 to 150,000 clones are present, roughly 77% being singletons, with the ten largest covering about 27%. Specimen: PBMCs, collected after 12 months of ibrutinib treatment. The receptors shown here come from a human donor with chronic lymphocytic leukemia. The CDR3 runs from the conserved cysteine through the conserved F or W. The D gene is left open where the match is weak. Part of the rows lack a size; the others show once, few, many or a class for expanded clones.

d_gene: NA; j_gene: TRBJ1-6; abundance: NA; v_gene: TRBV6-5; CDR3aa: CASSLPGRGSPLHF; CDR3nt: TGTGCCAGCAGTTTGCCTGGACGGGGTTCACCCCTCCACTTT
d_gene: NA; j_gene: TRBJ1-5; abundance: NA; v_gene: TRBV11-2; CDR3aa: CASSLISGQPQHF; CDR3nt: TGTGCCAGCAGTCTGATCTCTGGTCAGCCCCAGCATTTT
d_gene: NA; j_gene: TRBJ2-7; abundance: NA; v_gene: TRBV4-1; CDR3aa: CASSAQGSYEQYF; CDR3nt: TGCGCCAGCAGCGCACAGGGTTCCTACGAGCAGTACTTC
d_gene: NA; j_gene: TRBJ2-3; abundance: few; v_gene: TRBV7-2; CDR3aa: CASSLAGTLAGDTQYF; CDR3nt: TGTGCCAGCAGCTTAGCAGGGACTCTGGCGGGAGATACGCAGTATTTT
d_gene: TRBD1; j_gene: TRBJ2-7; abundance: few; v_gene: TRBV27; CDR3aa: CASTRKDRAFSYEQYF; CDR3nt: TGTGCCAGCACTCGAAAGGACAGGGCCTTCTCCTACGAGCAGTACTTC
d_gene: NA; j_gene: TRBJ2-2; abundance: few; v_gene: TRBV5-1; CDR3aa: CASSPDVEGLFF; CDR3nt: TGCGCCAGCAGCCCGGACGTCGAGGGGCTGTTTTTT
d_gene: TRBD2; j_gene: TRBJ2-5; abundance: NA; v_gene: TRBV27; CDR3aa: CASSLGTSAQETQYF; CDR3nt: TGTGCCAGCAGTTTGGGGACTAGCGCCCAAGAGACCCAGTACTTC
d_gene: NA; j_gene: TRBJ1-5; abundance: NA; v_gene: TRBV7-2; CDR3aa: CASSFPGQPQHF; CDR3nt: TGTGCCAGCAGCTTCCCAGGTCAGCCCCAGCATTTT
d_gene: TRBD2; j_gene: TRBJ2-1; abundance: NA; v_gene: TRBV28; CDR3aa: CASSPQGFAGGGYNEQFF; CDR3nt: TGTGCCAGCAGTCCCCAGGGATTCGCGGGAGGAGGATACAATGAGCAGTTCTTC
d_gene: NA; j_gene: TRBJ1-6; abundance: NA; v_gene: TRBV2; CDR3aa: CASSEWGGGTPLHF; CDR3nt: TGTGCCAGCAGTGAATGGGGCGGAGGGACACCCCTCCACTTT
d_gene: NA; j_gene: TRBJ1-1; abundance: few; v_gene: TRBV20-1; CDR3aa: CSARGGAQAFF; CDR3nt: TGCAGTGCTAGAGGGGGGGCTCAAGCTTTCTTT
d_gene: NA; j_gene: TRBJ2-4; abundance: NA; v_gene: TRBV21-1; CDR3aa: CASSGAAGTLRGKNIQYF; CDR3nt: TGTGCCAGCAGCGGTGCTGCCGGGACCTTAAGGGGCAAAAACATTCAGTACTTC
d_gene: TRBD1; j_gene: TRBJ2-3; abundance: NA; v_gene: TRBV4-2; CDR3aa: CASSEYGQGATDTQYF; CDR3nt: TGTGCCAGCAGCGAATACGGACAGGGGGCCACAGATACGCAGTATTTT
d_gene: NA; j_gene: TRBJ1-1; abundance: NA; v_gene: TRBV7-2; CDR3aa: CASSLFSEAFF; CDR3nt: TGTGCCAGCAGCTTATTTTCTGAAGCTTTCTTT
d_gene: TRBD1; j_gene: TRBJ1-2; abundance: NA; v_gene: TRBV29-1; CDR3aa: CSVEERTGVNYGYTF; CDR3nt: TGCAGCGTTGAAGAACGAACAGGGGTGAACTATGGCTACACCTTC
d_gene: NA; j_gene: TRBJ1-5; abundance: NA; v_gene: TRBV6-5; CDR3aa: CASKAGGNQPQHF; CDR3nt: TGTGCCAGCAAGGCCGGCGGCAATCAGCCCCAGCATTTT
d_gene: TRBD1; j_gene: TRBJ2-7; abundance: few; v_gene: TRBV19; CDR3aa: CASSIQGQVASEQYF; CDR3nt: TGTGCCAGTAGTATACAGGGACAGGTCGCGAGCGAGCAGTACTTC
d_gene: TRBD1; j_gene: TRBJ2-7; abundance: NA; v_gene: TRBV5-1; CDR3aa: CASSLADRDGEQYF; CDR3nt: TGCGCCAGCAGCTTGGCTGACAGGGATGGCGAGCAGTACTTC
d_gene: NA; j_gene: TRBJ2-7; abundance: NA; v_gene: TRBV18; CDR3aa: CASSPWGANEQYF; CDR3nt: TGTGCCAGCTCTCCCTGGGGGGCGAACGAGCAGTACTTC
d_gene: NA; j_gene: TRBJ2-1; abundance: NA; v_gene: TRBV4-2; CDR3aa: CASSQDLAVKQFF; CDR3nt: TGTGCCAGCAGCCAAGATCTTGCGGTAAAGCAGTTCTTC
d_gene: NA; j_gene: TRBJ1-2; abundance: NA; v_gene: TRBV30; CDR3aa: CAWSLGVGYTF; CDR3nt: TGTGCCTGGAGTTTGGGGGTCGGCTACACCTTC
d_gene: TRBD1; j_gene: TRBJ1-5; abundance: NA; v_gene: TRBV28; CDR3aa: CASNRQGAGQPQHF; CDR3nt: TGTGCCAGCAACCGACAGGGGGCAGGACAGCCCCAGCATTTT
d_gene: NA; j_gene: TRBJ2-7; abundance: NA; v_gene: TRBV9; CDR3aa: CASSRRNAVTHEQYF; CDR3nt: TGTGCCAGCAGTAGGAGGAACGCGGTGACGCACGAGCAGTACTTC
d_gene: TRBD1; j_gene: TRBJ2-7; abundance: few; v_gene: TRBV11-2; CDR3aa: CASSSNRDSSYEQYF; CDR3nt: TGTGCCAGCAGCTCAAACCGGGACAGCTCCTACGAGCAGTACTTC
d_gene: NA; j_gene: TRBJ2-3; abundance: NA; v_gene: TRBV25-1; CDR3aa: CASSEPSATDTQYF; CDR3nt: TGTGCCAGCAGTGAACCAAGCGCCACAGATACGCAGTATTTT
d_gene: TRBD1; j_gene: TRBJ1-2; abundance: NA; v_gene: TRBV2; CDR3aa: CASSFQGAQGGYTF; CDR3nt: TGTGCCAGCAGTTTTCAGGGGGCGCAGGGTGGCTACACCTTC
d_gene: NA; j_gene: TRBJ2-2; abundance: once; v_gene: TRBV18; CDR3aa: CASSPTTPGELFF; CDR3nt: TGTGCCAGCTCGCCAACGACGCCCGGGGAGCTGTTTTTT
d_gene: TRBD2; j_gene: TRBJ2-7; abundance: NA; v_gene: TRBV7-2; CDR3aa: CATAGTSVTYEQYF; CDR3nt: TGTGCCACCGCCGGGACTAGCGTAACCTACGAGCAGTACTTC
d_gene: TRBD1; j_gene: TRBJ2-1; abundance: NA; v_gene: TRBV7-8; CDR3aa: CASSLGDRVYNEQFF; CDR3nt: TGTGCCAGCAGCCTCGGGGACAGGGTTTACAATGAGCAGTTCTTC
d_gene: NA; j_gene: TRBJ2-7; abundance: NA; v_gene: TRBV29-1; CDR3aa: CSVSTASYEQYF; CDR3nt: TGCAGCGTTTCCACAGCTTCCTACGAGCAGTACTTC
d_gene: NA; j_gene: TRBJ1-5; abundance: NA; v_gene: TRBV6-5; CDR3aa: CASSYAGSHQPQHF; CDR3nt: TGTGCCAGCAGTTACGCAGGGAGCCATCAGCCCCAGCATTTT
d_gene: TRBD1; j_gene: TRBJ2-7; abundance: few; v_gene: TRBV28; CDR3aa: CASRDRGSSYEQYF; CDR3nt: TGTGCCAGCAGGGACAGGGGTAGCTCCTACGAGCAGTACTTC
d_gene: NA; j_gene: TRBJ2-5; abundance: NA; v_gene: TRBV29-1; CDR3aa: CSVEFPDRETQYF; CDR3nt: TGCAGCGTTGAATTCCCCGACCGGGAGACCCAGTACTTC
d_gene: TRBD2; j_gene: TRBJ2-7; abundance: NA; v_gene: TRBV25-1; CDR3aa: CASSGRLAGPYEQYF; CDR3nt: TGTGCCAGCAGTGGAAGACTAGCGGGACCCTACGAGCAGTACTTC
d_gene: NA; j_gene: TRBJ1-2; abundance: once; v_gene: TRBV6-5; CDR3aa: CASSYSMFRTLVEF; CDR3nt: TGTGCCAGCAGTTACTCGATGTTCCGTACCCTCGTGGAATTC
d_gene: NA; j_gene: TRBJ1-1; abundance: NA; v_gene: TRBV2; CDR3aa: CASSGLFTGTEAFF; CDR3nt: TGTGCCAGCAGTGGCCTCTTTACCGGCACTGAAGCTTTCTTT
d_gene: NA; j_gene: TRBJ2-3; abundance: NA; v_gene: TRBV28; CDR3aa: CASKWTASSTDTQYF; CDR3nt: TGTGCCAGCAAGTGGACAGCCTCTAGCACAGATACGCAGTATTTT
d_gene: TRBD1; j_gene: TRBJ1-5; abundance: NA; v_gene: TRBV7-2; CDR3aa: CASSAQGNQPQHF; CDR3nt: TGTGCCAGCAGCGCACAGGGGAATCAGCCCCAGCATTTT
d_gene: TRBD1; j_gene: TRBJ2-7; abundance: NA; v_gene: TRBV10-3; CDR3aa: CATGDSDYEQYF; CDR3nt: TGTGCCACCGGGGACAGCGATTACGAGCAGTACTTC
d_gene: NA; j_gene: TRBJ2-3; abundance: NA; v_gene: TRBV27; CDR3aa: CATRRTVAGADTQYF; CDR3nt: TGTGCCACGCGACGCACAGTGGCCGGAGCGGATACGCAGTATTTT
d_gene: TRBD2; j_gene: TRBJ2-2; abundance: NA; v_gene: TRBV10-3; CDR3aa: CAIGGSGGNTGELFF; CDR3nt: TGTGCCATCGGCGGTAGCGGGGGGAACACCGGGGAGCTGTTTTTT
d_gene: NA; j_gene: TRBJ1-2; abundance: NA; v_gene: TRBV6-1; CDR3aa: CASSGLTLTYGYTF; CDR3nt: TGTGCCAGCAGTGGTCTCACCTTGACCTATGGCTACACCTTC
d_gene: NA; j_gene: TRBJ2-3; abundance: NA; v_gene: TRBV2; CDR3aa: CASSLWGAGDTQYF; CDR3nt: TGTGCCAGCAGTCTTTGGGGGGCTGGGGATACGCAGTATTTT
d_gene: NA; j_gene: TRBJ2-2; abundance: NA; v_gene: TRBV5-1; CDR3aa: CASSPGLDTGELFF; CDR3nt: TGCGCCAGCAGTCCGGGACTTGACACCGGGGAGCTGTTTTTT
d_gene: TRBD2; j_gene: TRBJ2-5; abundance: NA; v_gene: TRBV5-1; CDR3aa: CASSFSGGAGEETQYF; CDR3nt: TGCGCCAGCAGCTTTTCGGGGGGGGCCGGAGAAGAGACCCAGTACTTC